This TCR beta chain emerged from a study of cytomegalovirus exposure and HLA in healthy donors. About the research overall: Approximately 85 million unique TCRs from HLA-typed donors were held in an early data release. Findings and limits, study-wide: Follow-up analysis found HLA locus-dependent TCR association rates, highest for DRB1 and lowest for HLA-C. The authors assumed roughly uniform sequencing depth across donors for presence/absence analyses. A later analysis reportedly found that, within productive TCRs, an Asian-associated ancestry cluster had fewer N-insertions than the mean observed across the roughly 700 donors.

V shed 6 bases, J shed 7 bases, and the junction held 7 bases outside the gene matches. Germline assignment: CDR1 MRHNA and CDR2 SNTAGT. The CDR3 is 14 residues long. Use of 60 Vbeta and 13 Jbeta primers characterized the PCR. Clones were sequenced by immunoSEQ multiplex PCR, and TCRdb holds only the in-frame ones, with some missing. The table includes around 150,000 clones, more than 70% detected once. This clone was counted between two and nine times. Antigen unknown. The V call is TRBV6-4, the J call TRBJ2-2; the match to TRBD1 covers 8 bases. This receptor was obtained from a male donor in good health and CMV-seropositive. The material sequenced was PBMCs. The CDR3 DNA is TGTGCCAGCAGACCGGGGACAGGCGGCGGGGAGCTGTTTTTT. It encodes CASRPGTGGGELFF.